The entry that follows covers one T cell receptor (beta chain) sequence. Its antigen is currently unknown. Measured with immunoSEQ multiplex PCR; TCRdb has only the in-frame clones, and not every one. This table holds about 9,600 clones, approximately 92% found once. This record comes from a study of graft-versus-host responses after intestinal transplantation. Study as a whole: Isolated intestinal, liver-intestinal, or multivisceral transplants had been given to the recipients. Induction using anti-thymocyte globulin, followed by tacrolimus and steroids for about three years, was given to all recipients.

Study-wide results and limits: Peak circulating GvH clone levels were associated with early post-transplant HvG declines.

This receptor was obtained from a human patient who received an intestinal transplant, so some T cells may come from the graft donor. The source material was PBMCs, sampled approximately 42 days after intestinal transplantation.

Here the CDR3 reads CASSQDWGGRGKLFF. The DNA of the CDR3 is TGTGCCAGCAGCCAAGATTGGGGAGGGCGAGGAAAACTGTTTTTT. The chain links TRBV4-2 to TRBJ1-4, with D uncertain. The CDR3 is 15 residues long. Germline loops: CDR1 LGHNA, CDR2 YNFKEQ. The germline V and J ends were trimmed by 0 bases and 10 bases, with 15 bases remaining between them.